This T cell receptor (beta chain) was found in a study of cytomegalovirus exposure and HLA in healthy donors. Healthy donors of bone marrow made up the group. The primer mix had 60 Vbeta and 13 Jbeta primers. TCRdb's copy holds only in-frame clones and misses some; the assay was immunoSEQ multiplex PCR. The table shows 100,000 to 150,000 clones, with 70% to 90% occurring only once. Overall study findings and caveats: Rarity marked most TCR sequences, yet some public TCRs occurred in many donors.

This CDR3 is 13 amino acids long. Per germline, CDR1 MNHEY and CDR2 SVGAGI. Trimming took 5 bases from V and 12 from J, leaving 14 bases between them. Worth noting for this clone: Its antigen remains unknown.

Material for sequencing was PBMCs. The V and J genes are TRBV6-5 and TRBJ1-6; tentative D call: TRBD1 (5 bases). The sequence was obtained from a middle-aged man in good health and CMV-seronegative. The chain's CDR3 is CASSRQLDRPLHF. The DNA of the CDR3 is TGTGCCAGCAGTCGACAGCTGGATCGACCCCTCCACTTT.